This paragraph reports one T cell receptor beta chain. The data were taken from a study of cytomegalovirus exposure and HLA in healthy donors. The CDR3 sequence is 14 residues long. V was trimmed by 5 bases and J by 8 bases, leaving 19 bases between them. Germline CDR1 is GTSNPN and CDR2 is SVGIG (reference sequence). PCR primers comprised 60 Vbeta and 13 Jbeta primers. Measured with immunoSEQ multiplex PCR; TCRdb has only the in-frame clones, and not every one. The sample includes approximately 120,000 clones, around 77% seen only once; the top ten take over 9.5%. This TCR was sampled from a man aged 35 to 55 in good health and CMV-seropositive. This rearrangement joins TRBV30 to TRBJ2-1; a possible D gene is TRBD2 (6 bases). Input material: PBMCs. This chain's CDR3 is CAWAEWGVTYEQFF. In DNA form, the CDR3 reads TGTGCCTGGGCAGAATGGGGGGTTACATATGAGCAGTTCTTC.